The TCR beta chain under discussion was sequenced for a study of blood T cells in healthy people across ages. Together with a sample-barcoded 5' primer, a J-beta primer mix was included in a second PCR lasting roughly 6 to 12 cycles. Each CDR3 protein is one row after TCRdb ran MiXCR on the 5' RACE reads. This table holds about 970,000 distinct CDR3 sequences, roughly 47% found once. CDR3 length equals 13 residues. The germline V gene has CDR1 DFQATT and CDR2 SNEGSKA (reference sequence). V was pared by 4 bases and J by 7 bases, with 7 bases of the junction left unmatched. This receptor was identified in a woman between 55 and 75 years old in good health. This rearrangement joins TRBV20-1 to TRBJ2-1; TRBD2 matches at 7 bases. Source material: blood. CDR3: CSATAGVLNEQFF. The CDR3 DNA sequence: TGCAGTGCTACTGCGGGAGTGTTGAATGAGCAGTTCTTC.